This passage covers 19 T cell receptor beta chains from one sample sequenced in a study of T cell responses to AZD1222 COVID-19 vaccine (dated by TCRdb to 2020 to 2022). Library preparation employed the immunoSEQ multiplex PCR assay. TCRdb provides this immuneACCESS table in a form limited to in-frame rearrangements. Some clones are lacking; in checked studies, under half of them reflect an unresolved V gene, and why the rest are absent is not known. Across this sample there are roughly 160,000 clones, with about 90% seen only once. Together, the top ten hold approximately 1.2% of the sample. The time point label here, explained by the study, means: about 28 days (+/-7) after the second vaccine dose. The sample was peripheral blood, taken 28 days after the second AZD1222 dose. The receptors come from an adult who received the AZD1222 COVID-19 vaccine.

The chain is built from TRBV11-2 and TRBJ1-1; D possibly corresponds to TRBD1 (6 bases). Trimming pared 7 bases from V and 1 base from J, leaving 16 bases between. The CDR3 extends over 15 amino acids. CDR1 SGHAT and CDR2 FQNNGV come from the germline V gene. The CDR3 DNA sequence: TGTGCCAGCACCCTCTCGGGGGCGGGGAACACTGAAGCTTTCTTT. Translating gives CASTLSGAGNTEAFF.

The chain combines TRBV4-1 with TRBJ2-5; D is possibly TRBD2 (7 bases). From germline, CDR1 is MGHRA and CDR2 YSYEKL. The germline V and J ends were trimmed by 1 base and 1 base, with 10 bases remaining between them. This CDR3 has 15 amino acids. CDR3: CASSQVRGAQETQYF. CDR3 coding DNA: TGCGCCAGCAGCCAAGTCCGGGGGGCCCAAGAGACCCAGTACTTC.

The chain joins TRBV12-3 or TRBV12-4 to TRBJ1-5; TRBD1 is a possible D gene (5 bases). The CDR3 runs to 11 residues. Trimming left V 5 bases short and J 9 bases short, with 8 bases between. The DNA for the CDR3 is TGTGCCAGCAGTAGCGGGGGGCCCCAGCATTTT. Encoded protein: CASSSGGPQHF.

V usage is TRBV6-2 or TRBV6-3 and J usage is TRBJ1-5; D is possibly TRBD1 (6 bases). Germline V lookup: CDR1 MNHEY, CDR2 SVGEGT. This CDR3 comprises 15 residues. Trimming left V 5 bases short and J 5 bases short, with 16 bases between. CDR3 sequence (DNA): TGTGCCAGCAGTCAACTCCGGGACACCTATCAGCCCCAGCATTTT. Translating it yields CASSQLRDTYQPQHF.

The CDR3 is CASSLVGTVSYEQYF. CDR3 nucleotide sequence: TGTGCCAGCAGCTTAGTGGGGACAGTCTCCTACGAGCAGTACTTC. The gene calls are TRBV7-2 and TRBJ2-7; the match to TRBD1 covers 7 bases. Germline loops: CDR1 SGHTA, CDR2 FQGNSA. V was pared by 1 base and J by 0 bases, with 3 bases of the junction left unmatched. This CDR3 is built from 15 residues.

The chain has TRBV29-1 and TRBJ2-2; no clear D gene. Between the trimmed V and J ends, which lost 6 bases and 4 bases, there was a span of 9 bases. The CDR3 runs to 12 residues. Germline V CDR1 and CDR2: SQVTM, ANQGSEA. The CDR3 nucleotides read TGCAGCGTACAGCGTCCCACCGGGGAGCTGTTTTTT. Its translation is CSVQRPTGELFF.

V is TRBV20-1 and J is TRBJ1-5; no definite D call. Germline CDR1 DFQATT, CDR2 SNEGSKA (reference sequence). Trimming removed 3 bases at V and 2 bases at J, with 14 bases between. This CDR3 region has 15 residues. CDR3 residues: CSASREDRGNQPQHF. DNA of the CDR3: TGCAGTGCTAGTCGCGAGGACCGTGGCAATCAGCCCCAGCATTTT.

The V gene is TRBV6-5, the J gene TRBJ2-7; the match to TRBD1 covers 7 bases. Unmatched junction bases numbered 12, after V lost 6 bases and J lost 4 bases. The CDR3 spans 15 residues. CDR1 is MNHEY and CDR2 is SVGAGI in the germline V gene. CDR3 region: CASSPTRQGTYEQYF. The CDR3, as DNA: TGTGCCAGCAGCCCAACCAGACAGGGAACGTACGAGCAGTACTTC.

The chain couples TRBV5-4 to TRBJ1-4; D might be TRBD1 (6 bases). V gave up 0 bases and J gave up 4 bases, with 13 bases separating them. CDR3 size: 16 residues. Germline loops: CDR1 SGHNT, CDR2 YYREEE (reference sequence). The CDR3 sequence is CASSLAGGGGNEKLFF. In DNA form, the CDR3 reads TGTGCCAGCAGCTTGGCCGGGGGCGGGGGTAATGAAAAACTGTTTTTT. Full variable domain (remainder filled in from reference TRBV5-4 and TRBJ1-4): ETGVTQSPTHLIKTRGQQVTLRCSSQSGHNTVSWYQQALGQGPQFIFQYYREEENGRGNFPPRFSGLQFPNYSSELNVNALELDDSALYLCASSLAGGGGNEKLFFGSGTQLSVL.

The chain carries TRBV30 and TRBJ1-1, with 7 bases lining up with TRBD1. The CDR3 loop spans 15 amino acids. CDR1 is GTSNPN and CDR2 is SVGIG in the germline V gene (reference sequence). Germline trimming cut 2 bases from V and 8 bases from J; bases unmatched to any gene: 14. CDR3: CAWSSQTGQPIEAFF. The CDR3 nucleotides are TGTGCCTGGAGTTCACAAACGGGACAGCCCATAGAAGCTTTCTTT.

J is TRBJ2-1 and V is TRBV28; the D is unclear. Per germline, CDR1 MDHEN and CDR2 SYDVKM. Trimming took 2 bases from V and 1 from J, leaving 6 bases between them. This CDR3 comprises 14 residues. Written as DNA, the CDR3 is TGTGCCAGCAGTTTAGACTTGTCCTACAATGAGCAGTTCTTC. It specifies CASSLDLSYNEQFF.

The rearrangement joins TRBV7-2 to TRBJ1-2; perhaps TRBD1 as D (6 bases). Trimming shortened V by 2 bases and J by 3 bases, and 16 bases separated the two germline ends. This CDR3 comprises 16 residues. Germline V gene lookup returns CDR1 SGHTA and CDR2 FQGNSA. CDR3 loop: CASSLLGGHRDYGYTF. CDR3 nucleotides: TGTGCCAGCAGCTTATTAGGGGGACACCGGGACTATGGCTACACCTTC.

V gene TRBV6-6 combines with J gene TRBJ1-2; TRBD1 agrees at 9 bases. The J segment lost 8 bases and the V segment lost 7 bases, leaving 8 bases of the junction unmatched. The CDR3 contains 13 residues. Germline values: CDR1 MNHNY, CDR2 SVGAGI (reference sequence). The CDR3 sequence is CASTTGQGLGYTF. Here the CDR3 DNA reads TGTGCCAGCACCACGGGACAGGGTCTAGGCTACACCTTC.

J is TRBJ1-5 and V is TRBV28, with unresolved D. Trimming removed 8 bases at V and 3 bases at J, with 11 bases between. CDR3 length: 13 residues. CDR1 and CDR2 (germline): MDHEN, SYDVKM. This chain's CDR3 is CASGRSYNQPQHF. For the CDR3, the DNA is TGTGCCAGCGGCAGGAGTTACAATCAGCCCCAGCATTTT.

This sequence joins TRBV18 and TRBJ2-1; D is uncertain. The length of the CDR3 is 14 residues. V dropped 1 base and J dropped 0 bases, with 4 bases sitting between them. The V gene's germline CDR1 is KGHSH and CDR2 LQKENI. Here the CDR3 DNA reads TGTGCCAGCTCACCACGGGACTCCTACAATGAGCAGTTCTTC. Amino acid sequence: CASSPRDSYNEQFF.

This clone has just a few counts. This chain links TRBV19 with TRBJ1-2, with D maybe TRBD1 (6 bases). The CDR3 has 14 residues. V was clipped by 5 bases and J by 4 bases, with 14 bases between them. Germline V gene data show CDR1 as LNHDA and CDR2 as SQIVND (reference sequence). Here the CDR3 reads CASSLGQRIYGYTF. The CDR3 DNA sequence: TGTGCCAGTAGTCTCGGACAGCGGATCTATGGCTACACCTTC.

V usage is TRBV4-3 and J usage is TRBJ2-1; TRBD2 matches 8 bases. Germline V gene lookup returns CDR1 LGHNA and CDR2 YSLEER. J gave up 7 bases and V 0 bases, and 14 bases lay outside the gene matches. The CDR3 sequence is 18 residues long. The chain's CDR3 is CASSQDSFSSGSGNEQFF. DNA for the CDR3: TGCGCCAGCAGCCAAGATTCCTTCTCAAGCGGGAGTGGAAATGAGCAGTTCTTC.

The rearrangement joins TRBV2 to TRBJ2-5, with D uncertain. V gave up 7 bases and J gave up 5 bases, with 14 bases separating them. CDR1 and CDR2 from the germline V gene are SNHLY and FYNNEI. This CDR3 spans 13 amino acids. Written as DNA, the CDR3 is TGTGCCAGCAAGGCCAGTTCCACGGAGACCCAGTACTTC. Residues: CASKASSTETQYF.

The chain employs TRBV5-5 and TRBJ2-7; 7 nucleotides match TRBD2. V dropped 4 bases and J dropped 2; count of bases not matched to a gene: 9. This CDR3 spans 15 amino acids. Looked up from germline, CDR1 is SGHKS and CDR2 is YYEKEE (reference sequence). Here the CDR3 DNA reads TGTGCCAGCAGCCTCTTCGCGGGGGAAACCTACGAGCAGTACTTC. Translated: CASSLFAGETYEQYF.